This T cell receptor (beta chain) was obtained from a study of cytomegalovirus exposure and HLA in healthy donors (dated by TCRdb to between 2016 and 2019). About the full investigation: An earlier analysis of roughly 610 of the donors reported 250 to 350 Gb of sequence data and 100 million to 120 million unique TCR beta sequences obtained from roughly 180 million T cells. An early release that covered fewer than 750 HLA-typed donors contained about 300 gigabases of sequencing data and approximately 85 million unique TCR sequences. Of the 350 to 450 genotyped donors, about 84% fell in the genetic ancestry cluster associated with self-reported Caucasian donors. The study aimed to test whether cataloging public T cell receptors could reveal signatures of past pathogen exposure. Using immunosequencing, the study profiled T cell repertoires from fewer than 850 subjects and related those repertoires to cytomegalovirus serostatus. Besides the first cohort of hundreds of subjects, a separate validation cohort made up of about 120 different subjects was used. To predict cytomegalovirus infection status, the study combined high-throughput TCR immunosequencing, statistical association of individual TCRs with disease status, and machine learning. In a later analysis, previously published TCR beta repertoires from several hundred donors were re-analyzed and high-resolution HLA genotyping was added so that TCR occurrence patterns could be studied. Rather than drawing on any new phenotypic data, the later analysis identified candidate immune exposures from TCR beta sequences and the way those sequences occurred across donors. An earlier analysis of 587 of the donors used high-throughput TCR beta sequencing to judge whether each TCR beta V gene segment behaved as functional or pseudogenic. Donor age, sex, ethnicity and CMV serostatus were collected together with the repertoire data. In a later genetic analysis, genome-wide SNP genotypes for about three fifths of the 666 donors were used, and that subset was treated as a discovery cohort. All discovery cohort repertoires had been generated using a single sequencing platform. HLA typing included class I and class II loci at four-digit resolution. Typing coverage differed by locus: A, B, C, DRB1 and DQB1 were typed in roughly 629-630 donors, DQA1 in 522, DPA1 in 600 to 610, and DPB1 in about 450. Five DR-DQ haplotypes were handled as single units for association and clustering because linkage in the cohort was strong. On average, 235,054 unique TCR beta nucleotide sequences were sequenced per donor among a few hundred genotyped donors of the cohort, with 15% to 20% of those sequences being non-productive.

A single count supports this clone. The antigen it binds to is not known. The sample holds no much larger clone one base away, and base qualities are not on file. Libraries were constructed by the immunoSEQ multiplex PCR assay. For the multiplex PCR, a mixture combining 60 forward primers for TCR Vbeta segments and 13 reverse primers for TCR Jbeta segments was used. A multiplex PCR assay on genomic DNA amplified the CDR3 region of rearranged TCR beta genes. The amplified TCR beta libraries were sequenced on the Illumina HiSeq System as 87-base-pair reads. As for how the authors treated the data: A later analysis counted tens of millions of unique TCR beta chains across the 670 or so repertoires, and approximately 11 million of these chains were shared by at least two donors. To remove PCR and sequencing errors, raw reads were error-corrected and collapsed into unique sequences using a nearest-neighbor algorithm that merged closely related sequences. V, D and J gene segments were assigned by aligning CDR3 sequences to IMGT reference sequences. For a sequence to be retained, at least a six-nucleotide match to both a V gene segment and a J gene segment was required. Rearrangements were classified as productive when the CDR3 lacked stop codons and remained in frame with V and J, and all other rearrangements were classified as non-productive. Following IMGT convention, CDR3 was defined as the stretch from the second conserved V-encoded cysteine to the conserved J-encoded phenylalanine. In an earlier analysis of approximately 500 of the donors, sequences lacking an unambiguous match to a single V gene segment were excluded. An earlier analysis of approximately 590 of the donors called V segments functional above 56.7% productive rearrangements and segregating when the between-donor standard deviation exceeded 5%. To diagnose cytomegalovirus status from the catalog of TCR beta chain sequences, a statistical classification framework was built. A later analysis assigned V and J genes by comparing TCR nucleotide sequences with IMGT/GENE-DB human TR gene sequences. In a later analysis, CDR3 sequences and most-parsimonious VDJ recombination scenarios were assigned using the TCRdist pipeline. In a later analysis, each TCR beta chain was defined by its CDR3 amino acid sequence together with its V-gene family, and reads lacking a unique V-gene family were excluded. A later analysis removed 592 highly shared, low-generation-probability nucleotide sequences to deal with suspected cross-contamination and a sequencing artifact. For each public chain, a later analysis derived a clonal expansion index from normalized ranks of inferred template counts within each repertoire. Generation probabilities in a later analysis came from a VDJ recombination model fitted to out-of-frame rearrangements, and those results were checked against IGoR. In a later analysis, hypergeometric tests were used to score TCR-TCR, TCR-HLA and TCR-CMV co-occurrence, with a repertoire-size bias correction applied to TCR pairs. A later analysis estimated false discovery rates by permuting HLA or CMV assignments 20 times. A later analysis grouped co-occurring TCRs with DBSCAN, adding TCRdist sequence similarity when clustering within HLA-allele-positive subsets. Repertoires with fewer than 30,000 or more than 120,000 public chains, plus five repertoires with anomalous nucleotide sharing, were excluded from co-occurrence clustering. Sourced from immuneACCESS, this table was stored by TCRdb with only in-frame sequences that have V and J called. A share of the clones is absent; for the studies checked, an unresolved V gene accounts for under half, and the remainder has no known explanation. D and trimming were read from the DNA, whereas the V and J calls and clone size are those reported in that table. The sample profile shows over 85,000 clones; around 81% of them were found once. The top ten hold approximately 5.4% of the sample.

CDR1 LGHNT and CDR2 FRNRAP are derived from the germline V gene. Reading from cysteine to phenylalanine, the CDR3 counts 13 amino acids. Here the CDR3 DNA is all that survives: 39 bases in frame from base 1. The V end loses 3 bases and the J end loses 4 bases, and a stretch of 6 bases separates them. In total, approximately 610 healthy bone marrow donors made up the cohort. All cohort members were sampled while nominally healthy, although unrecorded immune exposures were likely present. The donor was CMV seropositive and was included in the group of about 290 seropositive cohort members. Every donor gave a peripheral blood sample, and the peripheral blood mononuclear cells from that sample were used for TCR beta sequencing. Genomic DNA was extracted from the blood cell samples with the Qiagen DNeasy Blood Extraction Kit. Summary of the overall study and its limitations: A later genetic analysis associated a missense DCLRE1C variant with V-gene and J-gene trimming of TCR beta chains, and an independent cohort replicated the association. According to a later analysis, most CMV-associated TCR beta chains appeared to be HLA-restricted, and the HLA associations seemed to be driven largely by CMV exposure. The study listed 150 to 200 TCR beta chains as associated with cytomegalovirus. Some IMGT-functional V segments, including TRBV6-2 and TRBV6-3, could not be told apart with the 87-base-pair reads, so those segments were excluded. A group of highly shared sequence variants was considered likely to be a technical artifact of the sequencing pipeline. In this cohort, only TCR beta chains were sequenced, and detectable features were limited by the absence of alpha or paired-chain data. The earlier analysis of approximately 590 of the donors excluded some 16 rarely observed V segments, including chromosome 9 orphons, because counts were too low. In a later analysis, around 17,000 TCR beta sequences were associated with specific HLA alleles at a false discovery rate of 0.05. A further reported finding was that TCR beta sequences accurately predicted the HLA-A and HLA-B alleles for most subjects in the first cohort. Presence/absence analyses assumed roughly uniform sequencing depth across donors, an assumption that may not hold. Assigning TCR associations to individual alleles was difficult when HLA alleles, especially DR and DQ, strongly co-occurred. According to a later genetic analysis, donors in an Asian-associated ancestry cluster had fewer N-insertions in productive TCRs than the approximately 690-donor mean. Most TCR sequences were observed very rarely across donors, whereas some public TCRs were present in many individuals. An earlier analysis of around 600 of the donors showed that most TCR beta V segments appeared in productive rearrangements either about 87% or about 30% of the time, which broadly matched IMGT annotations. Because HLA typing was unavailable for some donors at each locus, only the typed subset was used in association tests. Correlated functional status among segregating V segments might reflect linkage disequilibrium, but an unknown experimental factor could not be ruled out. Compared with equally common non-associated chains, HLA-associated TCR beta chains in a later analysis were more clonally expanded and had lower generation probabilities. The classifier was reported to diagnose cytomegalovirus status with high specificity and sensitivity in both the original cohort and the validation cohort. A later analysis reported that several top co-occurrence clusters appeared linked to parvovirus B19, influenza, CMV and Epstein-Barr virus. According to a later analysis, TCR association rates differed among HLA loci, with DRB1 alleles showing the most associated TCRs and HLA-C alleles showing the fewest. It was suggested by the authors that the approach could potentially be generalized to other disease states and immunological phenotypes. A few of the identified cytomegalovirus-associated TCR beta chains were confirmed in vitro to be specific for cytomegalovirus antigens. For the cohort, immune exposure information was limited to CMV serostatus.

The rearrangement combines TRBV12-5 with TRBJ1-4; no D gene can be assigned with confidence. Sequencing was done on a sample of PBMCs. This TCR came from a man in his forties in good health and CMV-seropositive. The CDR3 sequence is CASGFGLNEKLFF. The sequenced DNA: TGTGCTAGTGGTTTTGGACTTAATGAAAAACTGTTTTTT.